One and the same sample provided the 24 T cell receptor beta chains below, sequenced in a study of blood T cell repertoires in COVID-19. Produced via immunoSEQ multiplex PCR; TCRdb's table is partial and in-frame only. The sample contains about 150,000 clones, roughly 84% of which appear only once. Sequencing used peripheral blood. The receptor set was obtained from a woman in her forties or fifties in a cohort sampled during active or convalescent COVID-19.

The chain has TRBV3-1 (or the pseudogene TRBV3-2) and TRBJ2-7; 8 bases align to TRBD1. V gave up 4 bases and J gave up 4 bases; unmatched junction bases: 3. This CDR3 is built from 13 residues. The germline V gene has CDR1 LGHDT and CDR2 YNNKEL (reference sequence). In DNA, the CDR3 is TGTGCCAGCAGCCGGGACAGGCTATACGAGCAGTACTTC. Translated: CASSRDRLYEQYF.

The rearrangement uses TRBV18 and TRBJ2-2; 7 bases map to TRBD2. This CDR3 has 14 amino acids. Germline V gene lookup returns CDR1 KGHSH and CDR2 LQKENI. J lost 11 bases, V lost 3 bases, and 9 bases had no gene match. The chain's CDR3 is CASSPRDREAELFF. The CDR3 nucleotides are TGTGCCAGCTCACCCCGGGACCGGGAGGCTGAGCTGTTTTTT.

CDR3 DNA: TGTGCCAGCAGTTATACCGGGACAGGGGACGTAGCTTTCTTT. Protein product: CASSYTGTGDVAFF. This chain connects TRBV6-5 to TRBJ1-1; 10 bases are a match to TRBD1. Trimming took 3 bases from V and 10 from J; bases not matched to a gene: 8. The CDR3 has 14 residues. Germline V CDR1 and CDR2: MNHEY, SVGAGI.

This clone was counted a single time. This chain links TRBV18 with TRBJ2-2, with TRBD1 matching 12 bases. CDR3 size: 16 residues. Germline loops: CDR1 KGHSH, CDR2 LQKENI. The V segment lost 4 bases and the J segment 4 bases; nucleotides outside the gene matches: 4. The CDR3 protein is CASSLGTGGLTGELFF. In DNA, the CDR3 is TGTGCCAGCTCACTGGGGACAGGGGGCCTCACCGGGGAGCTGTTTTTT.

The rearrangement links TRBV12-3 or TRBV12-4 to TRBJ1-2; D possibly corresponds to TRBD1 (5 bases). This CDR3 has 12 residues. With 5 bases removed from V and 4 bases from J, the gap between germline ends came to 8 bases. CDR3 loop: CASSGGVYGYTF. As DNA, the CDR3 is TGTGCCAGCAGTGGGGGGGTCTATGGCTACACCTTC.

The J gene is TRBJ2-3, the V gene TRBV5-4; TRBD1 might be the D (6 bases). The CDR3 runs 14 residues. Germline CDR1 and CDR2: SGHNT and YYREEE (reference sequence). The V and J ends lost 4 bases and 4 bases respectively, with 13 bases between them. CDR3 loop: CASSQAQGPDTQYF. The CDR3 coding sequence is TGTGCCAGCAGCCAGGCACAGGGCCCAGATACGCAGTATTTT.

CDR3 protein: CASSLGTSGAINEQFF. The CDR3 bases are TGCGCCAGCAGCTTGGGAACTAGCGGGGCTATTAATGAGCAGTTCTTC. The chain is built from TRBV5-1 and TRBJ2-1; 10 nucleotides align to TRBD2. Germline V lookup: CDR1 SGHRS, CDR2 YFSETQ. After removal of 0 bases from V and 7 bases from J, the junction contained 7 bases not matched to a gene. There are 16 residues in the CDR3. Combining the CDR3 with reference TRBV5-1 and TRBJ2-1 gives the whole variable domain KAGVTQTPRYLIKTRGQQVTLSCSPISGHRSVSWYQQTPGQGLQFLFEYFSETQRNKGNFPGRFSGRQFSNSRSEMNVSTLELGDSALYLCASSLGTSGAINEQFFGPGTRLTVL.

The V call is TRBV7-9, the J call TRBJ1-2; no clear D. Germline V gene data show CDR1 as SEHNR and CDR2 as FQNEAQ (reference sequence). The V and J ends lost 3 bases and 5 bases respectively, with 10 bases between them. The CDR3 runs 13 residues. The CDR3 spells CASSLRPVYGYTF. The CDR3 bases are TGTGCCAGCAGCTTGAGGCCCGTGTATGGCTACACCTTC.

This CDR3 reads CASSFRDNNYEQYF. CDR3 in DNA: TGTGCCAGCAGCTTCCGGGACAACAACTACGAGCAGTACTTC. This rearrangement joins TRBV5-5 to TRBJ2-7, with D maybe TRBD1 (6 bases). Trimming took off 2 bases at V and 3 bases at J, with 12 bases between the two ends. Looked up from germline, CDR1 is SGHKS and CDR2 is YYEKEE (reference sequence). The CDR3 is made up of 14 amino acids. Full variable domain (missing parts from reference TRBV5-5 and TRBJ2-7): DAGVTQSPTHLIKTRGQQVTLRCSPISGHKSVSWYQQVLGQGPQFIFQYYEKEERGRGNFPDRFSARQFPNYSSELNVNALLLGDSALYLCASSFRDNNYEQYFGPGTRLTVT.

The CDR3 region is CASSYGGAGELFF. The CDR3 nucleotides are TGTGCCAGCAGTTACGGCGGGGCGGGGGAGCTGTTTTTT. The V and J genes are TRBV6-6 and TRBJ2-2, with a possible D match to TRBD2 (6 bases). Trimming stripped 2 bases from V and 8 bases from J, with 9 bases between. The CDR3 runs to 13 residues. The V gene's germline CDR1 is MNHNY and CDR2 SVGAGI (reference sequence).

The CDR3 DNA is TGTGCCAGCAGCCAAGGCCCGGCATTAGAGGGTGCGCAGTATTTT. Its translation: CASSQGPALEGAQYF. V gene TRBV3-1 (or the pseudogene TRBV3-2) combines with J gene TRBJ2-3, with D possibly matching TRBD2 (5 bases). The germline V gene has CDR1 LGHDT and CDR2 YNNKEL (reference sequence). The CDR3 is 15 residues long. V was trimmed by 1 base and J by 10 bases, leaving 18 bases between them.

V usage is TRBV30 and J usage is TRBJ2-3; D is possibly TRBD2 (6 bases). CDR1 and CDR2 from the germline V gene are GTSNPN and SVGIG (reference sequence). There are 15 residues in the CDR3. V was clipped by 2 bases and J by 1 base, with 13 bases between them. The CDR3 DNA sequence: TGTGCCTGGAGTCGAACAGGCGGGGGCACAGATACGCAGTATTTT. It codes for CAWSRTGGGTDTQYF.

This clone has only a few counts. The rearrangement uses TRBV5-1 and TRBJ1-1, with D unresolved. This CDR3 has 14 residues. The V gene lost 4 bases and the J gene lost 4 bases, with 14 bases spanning the gap. CDR1 and CDR2 from the germline V gene are SGHRS and YFSETQ. Written as DNA, the CDR3 is TGCGCCAGCAGCCCCGACCCCGGGAGCACTGAAGCTTTCTTT. As protein: CASSPDPGSTEAFF.

The gene calls are TRBV7-6 and TRBJ1-1; D remains unclear. From germline, CDR1 is SGHVS and CDR2 FNYEAQ. The length of the CDR3 is 14 residues. Trimming removed 3 bases at V and 3 bases at J, with 11 bases between. DNA of the CDR3: TGTGCCAGCAGCTTCTCCAGGCGGGACACTGAAGCTTTCTTT. Its protein is CASSFSRRDTEAFF.

V gene TRBV7-3 combines with J gene TRBJ2-1, with D possibly matching TRBD1 (5 bases). Trimming shortened V by 2 bases and J by 2 bases, and 10 bases separated the two germline ends. The CDR3 length is 15 residues. Germline loops: CDR1 SGHTA, CDR2 FQGTGA. As DNA, the CDR3 is TGTGCCAGCAGCTTACGCAGGGAAACCTACAATGAGCAGTTCTTC. The encoded protein is CASSLRRETYNEQFF.

V and J are TRBV3-1 (or the pseudogene TRBV3-2) and TRBJ2-7, with 7 bases matching TRBD2. J was trimmed by 6 bases and V by 1 base; bases with no gene match: 3. The CDR3 spans 13 residues. Germline CDR1 LGHDT, CDR2 YNNKEL (reference sequence). The CDR3 DNA follows: TGTGCCAGCAGCCAAGCGACTAGCTCCGAGCAGTACTTC. This translates into CASSQATSSEQYF.

The chain joins TRBV6-1 to TRBJ2-7, with D maybe TRBD2 (5 bases). The V gene lost 2 bases and the J gene lost 6 bases, with 14 bases spanning the gap. This CDR3 region has 14 residues. CDR1 and CDR2 (germline): MNHNS, SASEGT. CDR3 residues: CASSEITTSSEQYF. CDR3 in DNA: TGTGCCAGCAGTGAAATTACTACTAGTTCCGAGCAGTACTTC.

This chain links TRBV5-1 with TRBJ2-7, with D perhaps matching TRBD1 (6 bases). CDR3 length equals 12 residues. V lost 0 bases to trimming and J lost 5 bases, with 6 bases between them. Germline CDR1 reads SGHRS; CDR2 reads YFSETQ. The CDR3 coding sequence is TGCGCCAGCAGCTTGGCAGGGGACGAGCAGTACTTC. Translating it yields CASSLAGDEQYF.

The chain links TRBV3-1 (or the pseudogene TRBV3-2) to TRBJ1-1; TRBD1 matches at 10 bases. After removal of 0 bases from V and 3 bases from J, the junction contained 7 bases not matched to a gene. Per the germline V gene, CDR1 is LGHDT and CDR2 is YNNKEL (reference sequence). The CDR3 runs 17 residues. CDR3 bases: TGTGCCAGCAGCCAAGACGGGACAGGGGTTAGGGACACTGAAGCTTTCTTT. This codes for CASSQDGTGVRDTEAFF.

The gene calls are TRBV27 and TRBJ1-2; tentative D call: TRBD1 (6 bases). V was trimmed by 7 bases and J by 4 bases, leaving 16 bases between them. Germline V lookup: CDR1 MNHEY, CDR2 SMNVEV (reference sequence). The CDR3 is 14 residues long. CDR3 in amino acids: CASKRQAEVYGYTF. The CDR3 nucleotides read TGTGCCAGCAAAAGACAGGCTGAAGTCTATGGCTACACCTTC.

V gene TRBV5-1 combines with J gene TRBJ2-5; 8 nucleotides line up with TRBD2. Germline CDR1 SGHRS, CDR2 YFSETQ. V was clipped by 3 bases and J by 5 bases; unmatched bases: 9. There are 15 residues in the CDR3. DNA of the CDR3: TGCGCCAGCAGCTCTCGGGGTAGCGGGGTGGAGACCCAGTACTTC. It translates to CASSSRGSGVETQYF.

This chain uses TRBV7-2 with TRBJ1-1; TRBD1 might be the D (5 bases). CDR3 length equals 14 residues. Germline CDR1 is SGHTA and CDR2 is FQGNSA. V dropped 5 bases and J dropped 1 base, with 11 bases sitting between them. This CDR3 is CASSPGGENTEAFF. DNA of the CDR3: TGTGCCAGCAGCCCCGGGGGGGAGAACACTGAAGCTTTCTTT. Drawing the rest from reference TRBV7-2 and TRBJ1-1, the complete variable domain is GAGVSQSPSNKVTEKGKDVELRCDPISGHTALYWYRQSLGQGLEFLIYFQGNSAPDKSGLPSDRFSAERTGGSVSTLTIQRTQQEDSAVYLCASSPGGENTEAFFGQGTRLTVV.

The chain joins TRBV2 to TRBJ1-5; D perhaps matches TRBD1 (5 bases). Looked up from germline, CDR1 is SNHLY and CDR2 is FYNNEI. This CDR3 comprises 12 residues. Trimming pared 6 bases from V and 4 bases from J, leaving 7 bases between. The CDR3 DNA is TGTGCCAGCAGAGGGACTAATCAGCCCCAGCATTTT. Amino acids: CASRGTNQPQHF.

V is TRBV29-1 and J is TRBJ1-2, with D perhaps matching TRBD1 (6 bases). The germline CDR1 and CDR2 sequences are SQVTM and ANQGSEA. V was clipped by 6 bases and J by 6 bases, with 11 bases between them. CDR3 size: 11 residues. The CDR3 here is CSVGGDNGYTF. The CDR3 DNA sequence: TGCAGCGTGGGGGGGGACAATGGCTACACCTTC.